A single sample gave rise to the 10 T cell receptor beta chains below, sequenced in a study of naive and memory T cell subsets (TCRdb year 2017). What the research found in general, with its limitations: A few larger clonotypes were present in naive repertoires, especially CD8 naive repertoires, and these clonotypes were possibly memory cells re-expressing CD45RA.

Their antigens are not known. The library was built by means of UMI-ligation and nested PCR. Sequencer: Illumina MiSeq. The beta constant-region primer was an equimolar mix of two oligonucleotides covering both TRBC1 and TRBC2. Four rounds of PCR, combining the SP2 primer with nested alpha and beta constant-region primers, were used to amplify the ligated cDNA. TCRdb reran the public reads through fastp at Q25 and MiXCR, keeping productive beta chains. Rows with one shared CDR3 protein collapse into an entry with the most common genes and DNA. For this sample the table gives 150,000 or so distinct CDR3 sequences, of which roughly 23% were detected only once. The biggest ten clones account for approximately 0.1% of the sample. Sequencing was carried out using naive CD4+ T cells from blood. Interpreted using the paper, the cell subset or site label stands for: naive T cells, CD45RA high CD27+. These receptors all come from a human donor in good health.

The chain combines TRBV4-1 with TRBJ2-1; maybe TRBD2 (6 bases). This CDR3 is built from 15 residues. Germline V lookup: CDR1 MGHRA, CDR2 YSYEKL. The V end was cut by 1 base, the J end by 0 bases, with 7 bases between. CDR3 amino acids: CASSQGLDSYNEQFF. CDR3 nucleotide sequence: TGCGCCAGCAGCCAAGGACTAGACTCCTACAATGAGCAGTTCTTC.

This chain links TRBV30 with TRBJ2-1, with 8 bases that match TRBD2. The J segment lost 8 bases and the V segment lost 4 bases, leaving 7 bases of the junction unmatched. From germline, CDR1 is GTSNPN and CDR2 SVGIG (reference sequence). The CDR3 spans 13 residues. The CDR3, as DNA: TGTGCCTGGACCCCGACTAGCGCTGATGAGCAGTTCTTC. Its translation is CAWTPTSADEQFF.

This clonotype was counted between two and nine times. This chain links TRBV14 with TRBJ1-6; no clear D. The ends were cut back, 1 base at V and 7 bases at J, with 11 bases in the middle. Germline lookup yields CDR1 SGHDN and CDR2 FVKESK. This CDR3 spans 15 amino acids. CDR3 nucleotide sequence: TGTGCCAGCAGCCAAGTAAGACGGCCAAATTCACCCCTCCACTTT. This encodes CASSQVRRPNSPLHF.

This clonotype has a handful of counts. The genes are TRBV24-1 and TRBJ2-1, with 7 bases lining up with TRBD2. Germline V gives CDR1 KGHDR, CDR2 SFDVKD. CDR3 length equals 16 residues. The ends lost 1 base at V and 0 bases at J; junction bases unmatched: 2. CDR3 residues: CATSDFSGSSYNEQFF. CDR3 coding DNA: TGTGCCACCAGTGATTTTAGCGGGTCCTCCTACAATGAGCAGTTCTTC.

V usage is TRBV6-1 and J usage is TRBJ1-5; TRBD1 might be the D (6 bases). Germline CDR1 is MNHNS and CDR2 is SASEGT. This CDR3 comprises 14 residues. Trimming removed 6 bases at V and 4 bases at J, with 13 bases between. The CDR3 region has the DNA TGTGCCAGCAGCGGACAGAACTGGAATCAGCCCCAGCATTTT. It codes for CASSGQNWNQPQHF.

This clonotype was seen more than once but under ten times. The rearrangement uses TRBV28 and TRBJ2-6; D remains ambiguous. Germline lookup yields CDR1 MDHEN and CDR2 SYDVKM. The CDR3 is 13 residues long. The V end was cut by 2 bases, the J end by 8 bases, with 7 bases between. The CDR3 DNA sequence: TGTGCCAGCAGTTTACTTTATACCAACGTCCTGACTTTC. Translated: CASSLLYTNVLTF. The full variable domain, in which reference TRBV28 and TRBJ2-6 provide the parts outside the CDR3, is DVKVTQSSRYLVKRTGEKVFLECVQDMDHENMFWYRQDPGLGLRLIYFSYDVKMKEKGDIPEGYSVSREKKERFSLILESASTNQTSMYLCASSLLYTNVLTFGAGSRLTVL.

This clonotype has a single count. The V and J genes are TRBV25-1 and TRBJ1-5; no clear D. Per the germline V gene, CDR1 is MGHDK and CDR2 is SYGVNS. V was cut by 4 bases and J by 4 bases, with 17 bases left in between. The length of the CDR3 is 16 residues. Here the CDR3 reads CASSGIGGSQNQPQHF. The CDR3 nucleotides read TGTGCCAGCAGTGGGATAGGCGGCAGTCAGAATCAGCCCCAGCATTTT.

This clonotype was found a few times. This chain links TRBV29-1 with TRBJ1-1; possibly TRBD1 for D (6 bases). Germline V gene lookup returns CDR1 SQVTM and CDR2 ANQGSEA. The length of the CDR3 is 11 residues. V was pared by 7 bases and J by 4 bases, with 10 bases between. In nucleotides, the CDR3 is TGCAGCGGCGGACAGAGCACTGAAGCTTTCTTT. Protein: CSGGQSTEAFF.

DNA for the CDR3: TGTGCCAGCACGACGTCAGGGCTACCCATCAATGAGCAGTTCTTC. Translation: CASTTSGLPINEQFF. The rearrangement joins TRBV12-3 or TRBV12-4 to TRBJ2-1; possible D gene TRBD1, 5 bases. Trimming pared 7 bases from V and 6 bases from J, leaving 19 bases between. CDR3 length equals 15 residues.

This clonotype appeared many times. V usage is TRBV27 and J usage is TRBJ2-3, with no clear D. Between the trimmed V and J ends, which lost 3 bases and 2 bases, there was a span of 6 bases. CDR3 length: 13 amino acids. Looked up from germline, CDR1 is MNHEY and CDR2 is SMNVEV (reference sequence). CDR3: CASSFRHTDTQYF. The DNA of the CDR3 is TGTGCCAGCAGTTTCCGTCACACAGATACGCAGTATTTT.